The entry below gives a single TCR beta chain sequence along with its context. The antigen remains unidentified. This sample is drawn from a study of shared clonotypes between healthy human individuals. Overall study results and limits: Rarefaction analysis demonstrated incomplete sorted-subset sequencing notwithstanding large depth. Among a few donors, about 5% of naive CD4 clonotypes were found in common.

CD4+ cells were split into CD45RA+ naive and CD45RA-negative memory subsets. Assay used: immunoSEQ multiplex PCR; TCRdb lists only in-frame clones, some missing. This sample has 2 million to 3 million clones, with 90% to 95% found just once. Sequencing used naive CD4+ T cells from PBMCs. Sample subset: CD45RA+ positively selected. The receptor was isolated from a man younger than 30 in good health. Some clones in this sample may be carry-over from other donors' samples.

DNA of the CDR3: TGTGCCAGCAGCTTAGCCCGGACTAGCGGGAGGCACACAGATACGCAGTATTTT. Translating it yields CASSLARTSGRHTDTQYF. The chain uses TRBV11-2 and TRBJ2-3; 14 positions agree with TRBD2. There are 18 residues in the CDR3. Trimming at V came to 1 base and at J to 2 bases, leaving 5 bases not matched to a gene. The germline gives CDR1 SGHAT, CDR2 FQNNGV.